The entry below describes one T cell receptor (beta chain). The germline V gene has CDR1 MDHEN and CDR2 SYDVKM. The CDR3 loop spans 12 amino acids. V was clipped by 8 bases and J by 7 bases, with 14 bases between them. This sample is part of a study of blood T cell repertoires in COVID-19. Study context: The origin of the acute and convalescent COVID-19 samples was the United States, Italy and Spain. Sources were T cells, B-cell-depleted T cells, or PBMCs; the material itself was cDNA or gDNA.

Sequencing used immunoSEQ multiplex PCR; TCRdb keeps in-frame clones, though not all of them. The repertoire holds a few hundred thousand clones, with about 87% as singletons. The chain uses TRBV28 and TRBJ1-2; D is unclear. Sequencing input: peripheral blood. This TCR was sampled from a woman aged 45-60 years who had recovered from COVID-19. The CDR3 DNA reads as TGTGCCAGCTTGAAGGGAGACTCTGGCTACACCTTC. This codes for CASLKGDSGYTF.